The rows below give T cell receptor beta chains drawn from one sample of a study of OX40 agonist ivuxolimab in advanced cancers. Repertoires were generated with immunoSEQ multiplex PCR, while TCRdb's copy carries only in-frame clones and drops some. The sample has 90,000 to 150,000 clones, 80% to 90% seen once. Sequencing used CD4+ or CD8+ T cells sorted from blood, obtained in a trial of the OX40 agonist ivuxolimab. The receptors stem from an adult with an advanced solid tumor such as melanoma, head and neck, liver or kidney cancer. CDR3s include the opening cysteine and the closing phenylalanine or tryptophan. The D gene is left open where the match is weak. Clone size appears in some rows only: once, few, many, or a class for an expanded clone.

V	size	D	J	CDR3	DNA
TRBV11-2	-	-	TRBJ2-5	CASSLDRQETQYF	TGTGCCAGCAGCTTAGACAGGCAAGAGACCCAGTACTTC
TRBV28	-	-	TRBJ2-6	CASRNPSARRAGANVLTF	TGTGCCAGCAGGAATCCCTCCGCCCGGAGGGCTGGGGCCAACGTCCTGACTTTC
TRBV6-5	-	TRBD1	TRBJ1-3	CASRFLQGFRNTIYF	TGTGCCAGCAGATTCCTACAGGGGTTCCGAAACACCATATATTTT
TRBV9	-	TRBD2	TRBJ2-7	CASSKGLAGTYEQYF	TGTGCCAGCAGCAAGGGACTAGCGGGGACCTACGAGCAGTACTTC
TRBV4-2	once	-	TRBJ2-5	CASSQSGGGETQYF	TGTGCCAGCAGCCAATCAGGGGGGGGAGAGACCCAGTACTTC
TRBV7-3	once	TRBD2	TRBJ2-3	CASSTAGVSTDTQYF	TGTGCCAGCAGCACAGCGGGGGTGAGCACAGATACGCAGTATTTT
TRBV28	-	-	TRBJ1-1	CASSTDTNTEAFF	TGTGCCAGCAGTACCGACACGAACACTGAAGCTTTCTTT
TRBV2	once	-	TRBJ2-2	CASSGLASTGELFF	TGTGCCAGCAGTGGGTTAGCTTCCACCGGGGAGCTGTTTTTT
TRBV28	-	-	TRBJ1-1	CASSSGGHNTEAFF	TGTGCCAGCAGTTCAGGAGGGCATAACACTGAAGCTTTCTTT
TRBV6-6	-	-	TRBJ2-3	CASSQQGDTQYF	TGTGCCAGCAGTCAACAGGGAGATACGCAGTATTTT
TRBV27	-	-	TRBJ2-7	CASSLSRRGFNEQYF	TGTGCCAGCAGTTTATCGCGAAGGGGATTCAACGAGCAGTACTTC
TRBV9	-	TRBD1	TRBJ1-4	CASSAGTANEKLFF	TGTGCCAGCAGCGCCGGGACAGCGAATGAAAAACTGTTTTTT
TRBV6-5	-	TRBD1	TRBJ1-2	CASSRGQANYGYTF	TGTGCCAGCAGCCGGGGACAGGCGAACTATGGCTACACCTTC
TRBV29-1	-	-	TRBJ2-5	CSARGHQETQYF	TGCAGCGCCAGGGGACACCAAGAGACCCAGTACTTC